This record concerns one TCR beta chain sequence. V lost 6 bases and J 2 bases, leaving 10 bases between the germline ends. Germline loops: CDR1 GTSNPN, CDR2 SVGIG (reference sequence). This CDR3 region has 12 residues. This record comes from a study of blood T cell repertoires in COVID-19. Study summary: In each case, the material was cDNA or gDNA derived from T cells, B-cell-depleted T cells, or PBMCs.

The method was immunoSEQ multiplex PCR; TCRdb's version includes in-frame clones alone and lacks a portion of them. The table shows about 230,000 clones, with under 90% occurring only once. This receptor was taken from a woman between 25 and 40 years old with acute COVID-19. The V call is TRBV30, the J call TRBJ1-2; the D is unclear. The sample was PBMCs or T cells enriched from blood (not recorded which). DNA for the CDR3: TGTGCCTGCGAAACTGAGAACTATGGCTACACCTTC. Translation gives CACETENYGYTF.